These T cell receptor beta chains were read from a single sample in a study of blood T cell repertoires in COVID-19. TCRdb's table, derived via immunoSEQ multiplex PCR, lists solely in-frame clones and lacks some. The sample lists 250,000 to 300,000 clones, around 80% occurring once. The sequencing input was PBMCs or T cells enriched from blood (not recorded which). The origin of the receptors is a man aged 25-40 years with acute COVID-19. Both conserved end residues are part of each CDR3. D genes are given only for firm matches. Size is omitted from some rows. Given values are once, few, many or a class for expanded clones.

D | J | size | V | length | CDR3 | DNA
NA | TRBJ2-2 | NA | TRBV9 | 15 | CASSVAGGAAGELFF | TGTGCCAGCAGCGTAGCTGGGGGGGCAGCCGGGGAGCTGTTTTTT
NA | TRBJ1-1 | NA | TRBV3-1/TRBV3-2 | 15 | CASTRVNTGSTEAFF | TGTGCCAGCACACGAGTGAACACAGGGAGCACTGAAGCTTTCTTT
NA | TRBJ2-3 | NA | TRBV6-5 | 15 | CASSYSPGVADTQYF | TGTGCCAGCAGTTACTCGCCGGGGGTGGCCGATACGCAGTATTTT
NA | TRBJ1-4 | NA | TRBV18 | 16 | CASSPGLGVTNEKLFF | TGTGCCAGCTCCCCAGGATTGGGAGTAACTAATGAAAAACTGTTTTTT
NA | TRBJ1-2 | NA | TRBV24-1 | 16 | CATSDTGAGANYGYTF | TGTGCCACCAGTGATACAGGTGCGGGAGCTAACTATGGCTACACCTTC
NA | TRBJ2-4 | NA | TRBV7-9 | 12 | CASSVDRSGRYF | TGTGCCAGCAGCGTAGACAGGTCCGGGCGGTACTTC
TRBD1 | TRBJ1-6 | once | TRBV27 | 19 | CASSRTGRWDSSYNSPLHF | TGTGCCAGCAGCCGGACAGGGCGGTGGGATAGCTCCTATAATTCACCCCTCCACTTT
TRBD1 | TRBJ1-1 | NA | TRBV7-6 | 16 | CASSLSTGALNTEAFF | TGTGCCAGCAGCTTGTCGACAGGGGCCCTGAACACTGAAGCTTTCTTT
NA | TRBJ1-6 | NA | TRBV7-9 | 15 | CASSLGGRDRSPLHF | TGTGCCAGCAGCTTAGGTGGGAGAGACAGGTCACCCCTCCACTTT
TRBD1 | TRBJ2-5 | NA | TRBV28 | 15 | CASSLSGQGTETQYF | TGTGCCAGCAGTTTATCGGGACAGGGTACGGAGACCCAGTACTTC
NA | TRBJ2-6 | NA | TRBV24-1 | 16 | CATSDRTDSGANVLTF | TGTGCCACCAGTGACCGTACAGACTCTGGGGCCAACGTCCTGACTTTC
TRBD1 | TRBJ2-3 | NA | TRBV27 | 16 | CASRVDGGQGTDTQYF | TGTGCCAGCAGAGTGGATGGGGGACAGGGCACAGATACGCAGTATTTT
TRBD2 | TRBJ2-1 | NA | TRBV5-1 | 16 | CASSYSGGAPYNEQFF | TGCGCCAGCAGCTACAGCGGGGGGGCCCCCTACAATGAGCAGTTCTTC
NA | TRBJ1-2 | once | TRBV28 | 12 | CASRTTDDGYTF | TGTGCCAGCCGGACAACCGACGATGGCTACACCTTC
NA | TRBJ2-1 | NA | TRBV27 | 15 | CASSPRDLTYNEQFF | TGTGCCAGCAGTCCCCGGGACTTGACCTACAATGAGCAGTTCTTC
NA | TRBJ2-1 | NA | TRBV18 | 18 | CASSPLRTGTTSYNEQFF | TGTGCCAGCTCACCACTGCGTACCGGGACAACCTCCTACAATGAGCAGTTCTTC
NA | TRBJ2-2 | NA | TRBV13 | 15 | CASSLGGINTGELFF | TGTGCCAGCAGCTTGGGGGGTATCAACACCGGGGAGCTGTTTTTT
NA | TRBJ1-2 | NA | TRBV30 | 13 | CAWVRQLSYGYTF | TGTGCCTGGGTTAGACAGCTATCCTATGGCTACACCTTC
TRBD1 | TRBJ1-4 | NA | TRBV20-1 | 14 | CSASLRGQGEKLFF | TGCAGTGCTAGTCTTAGGGGGCAGGGAGAAAAACTGTTTTTT
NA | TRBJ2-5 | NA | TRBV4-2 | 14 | CASSQEGAQETQYF | TGTGCCAGCAGCCAAGAGGGGGCCCAAGAGACCCAGTACTTC
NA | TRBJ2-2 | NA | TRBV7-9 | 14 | CASSSRVRGGELFF | TGTGCCAGCAGCTCCCGAGTGCGGGGCGGGGAGCTGTTTTTT
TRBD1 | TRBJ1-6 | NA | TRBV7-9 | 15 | CASSSQPGGQSPLHF | TGTGCCAGCAGCTCCCAACCAGGGGGCCAGTCACCCCTCCACTTT
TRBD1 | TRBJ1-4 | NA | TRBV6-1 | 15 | CASSETTGGREKLFF | TGTGCCAGCAGTGAAACCACAGGGGGCAGAGAAAAACTGTTTTTT
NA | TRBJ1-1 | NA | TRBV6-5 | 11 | CASIENTEAFF | TGTGCCAGCATAGAGAACACTGAAGCTTTCTTT
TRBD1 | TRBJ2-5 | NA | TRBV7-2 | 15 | CASSATGGGQETQYF | TGTGCCAGCAGCGCGACAGGGGGTGGGCAAGAGACCCAGTACTTC
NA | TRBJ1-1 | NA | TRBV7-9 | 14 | CASSLTGGYTEAFF | TGTGCCAGCAGCTTAACGGGGGGTTACACTGAAGCTTTCTTT